The 15 T cell receptor beta chains in this list originate from one sample, sequenced in a study of cytomegalovirus exposure and HLA in healthy donors. This table comes from immunoSEQ multiplex PCR, and its TCRdb copy is limited to in-frame clones, with some not included. The table includes tens of thousands of clones, 85% to 95% detected once. The sequenced sample consisted of PBMCs. Receptors originate from a man aged 18-30 years in good health and CMV-seronegative.

This clone was seen only once. The V call is TRBV4-3, the J call TRBJ2-1; 11 bases map to TRBD2. This CDR3 has 17 residues. In germline, CDR1 is LGHNA, CDR2 YSLEER. J gave up 6 bases and V 3 bases, and 10 bases lay outside the gene matches. The CDR3 sequence is CASSHPSGTSGTNEQFF. The CDR3 nucleotides are TGCGCCAGCAGCCATCCTTCCGGGACTAGCGGCACCAATGAGCAGTTCTTC.

This rearrangement joins TRBV5-4 to TRBJ1-2; TRBD1 aligns across 8 bases. The CDR3 has 15 amino acids. Losses at the gene ends were 0 bases for V and 7 bases for J; bases not matched to a gene: 8. Per germline, CDR1 SGHNT and CDR2 YYREEE (reference sequence). The CDR3 DNA is TGTGCCAGCAGCTTGGGAGGACAGGGAGACTCTGGCTACACCTTC. Its translation: CASSLGGQGDSGYTF.

The chain couples TRBV29-1 to TRBJ1-1; TRBD1 is a possible D gene (5 bases). The CDR3 contains 13 residues. The ends were cut back, 4 bases at V and 5 bases at J, with 14 bases in the middle. The germline V gene encodes CDR1 SQVTM and CDR2 ANQGSEA. The DNA of the CDR3 is TGCAGCGTTGCAGGGATATTGGCGACTGAAGCTTTCTTT. This translates into CSVAGILATEAFF.

This chain links TRBV7-2 with TRBJ1-2; no reliable D call. Per germline, CDR1 SGHTA and CDR2 FQGNSA. CDR3 length: 13 residues. V dropped 4 bases and J dropped 7 bases, with 13 bases sitting between them. The CDR3 is CASSWEAALGYTF. CDR3 nucleotide sequence: TGTGCCAGCAGCTGGGAGGCGGCGCTTGGCTACACCTTC.

V is TRBV6-5 and J is TRBJ2-7, with D tentatively TRBD1 (6 bases). Trimming shortened V by 6 bases and J by 7 bases, and 16 bases separated the two germline ends. CDR1 and CDR2 from the germline V gene are MNHEY and SVGAGI. CDR3 length equals 13 residues. CDR3 bases: TGTGCCAGCAGCTTTTCAGGGGCTGGAGAGCAGTACTTC. Protein: CASSFSGAGEQYF.

This chain joins TRBV27 and TRBJ2-7, with a tentative D call TRBD2 (6 bases). CDR3 size: 19 residues. Germline V gene sequence: CDR1 MNHEY, CDR2 SMNVEV (reference sequence). V was trimmed by 0 bases and J by 3 bases, leaving 24 bases between them. CDR3 sequence reads: CASSLSGTRSPRSLYEQYF. The CDR3 DNA sequence: TGTGCCAGCAGTTTATCGGGGACTCGGTCTCCTAGGTCTCTCTACGAGCAGTACTTC.

The J gene is TRBJ2-1, the V gene TRBV6-6, with 12 bases matching TRBD2. Trimming at V came to 5 bases and at J to 9 bases, leaving 8 bases not matched to a gene. Germline V lookup: CDR1 MNHNY, CDR2 SVGAGI (reference sequence). This CDR3 has 15 amino acids. The CDR3 is CASSDGLAGKAEQFF. The DNA for the CDR3 is TGTGCCAGCAGTGATGGACTAGCGGGAAAGGCTGAGCAGTTCTTC.

The rearrangement links TRBV19 to TRBJ1-2, with D tentatively TRBD1 (6 bases). The CDR3 runs to 12 residues. Germline CDR1 is LNHDA and CDR2 is SQIVND (reference sequence). V lost 7 bases and J 4 bases, leaving 10 bases between the germline ends. CDR3 protein: CASTRGGYGYTF. The CDR3 DNA is TGTGCCAGTACAAGAGGGGGCTATGGCTACACCTTC.

The chain employs TRBV4-2 and TRBJ1-5; D is undetermined. CDR1 LGHNA and CDR2 YNFKEQ come from the germline V gene. Trimming removed 5 bases from V and 5 bases from J, with 13 bases in between. This CDR3 has 14 amino acids. CDR3 protein: CASSSARGYQPQHF. The CDR3 DNA follows: TGTGCCAGCAGCTCAGCGCGAGGGTATCAGCCCCAGCATTTT.

The chain uses TRBV6-5 and TRBJ1-1; 7 bases line up with TRBD1. In germline, CDR1 is MNHEY, CDR2 SVGAGI. V trimming: 4 bases; J trimming: 4 bases; junction bases outside the gene matches: 6. The CDR3 consists of 14 residues. DNA for the CDR3: TGTGCCAGCAGTTTATCGACAGGGAGCACTGAAGCTTTCTTT. Encoded protein: CASSLSTGSTEAFF.

The chain has TRBV5-1 and TRBJ2-2; 9 bases align to TRBD1. The CDR3 has 15 residues. Germline V gene sequence: CDR1 SGHRS, CDR2 YFSETQ. With V trimmed by 4 bases and J by 5 bases, 6 bases remained unmatched. The DNA of the CDR3 is TGCGCCAGCAGCCCCCCGGGACAGGGAACCGGGGAGCTGTTTTTT. Its protein is CASSPPGQGTGELFF.

The chain couples TRBV27 to TRBJ2-1, with no clear D. Germline V CDR1 and CDR2: MNHEY, SMNVEV (reference sequence). The germline V and J ends were trimmed by 5 bases and 4 bases, with 6 bases remaining between them. This CDR3 comprises 12 residues. CDR3 in amino acids: CASSPRYNEQFF. The CDR3 DNA sequence: TGTGCCAGCAGTCCTAGATACAATGAGCAGTTCTTC.

The rearrangement links TRBV5-4 to TRBJ2-6; 13 bases fit TRBD2. Unmatched junction bases numbered 6, after V lost 4 bases and J lost 2 bases. CDR1 is SGHNT, CDR2 YYREEE, per germline (reference sequence). CDR3 size: 18 residues. The CDR3 here is CASSRRLAGGTGANVLTF. Here the CDR3 DNA reads TGTGCCAGCAGCCGCAGACTAGCGGGGGGTACTGGGGCCAACGTCCTGACTTTC.

V and J are TRBV6-5 and TRBJ2-7, with 7 bases aligning to TRBD1. This CDR3 is built from 14 residues. Germline assignment: CDR1 MNHEY and CDR2 SVGAGI. Trimming cost V 6 bases and J 0 bases; bases outside gene matches: 5. CDR3 DNA sequence: TGTGCCAGCAGCCTGGACAGGTCCTCCTACGAGCAGTACTTC. It translates to CASSLDRSSYEQYF.

V gene TRBV5-8 combines with J gene TRBJ2-6; 10 nucleotides match TRBD1. Trimming removed 4 bases from V and 2 bases from J; junction bases left unmatched: 6. This CDR3 has 17 residues. The V gene's germline CDR1 is SGHTS and CDR2 YDEGEE. The CDR3 DNA is TGTGCCAGCAGCATTGGACAGGGGGAGGCTGGGGCCAACGTCCTGACTTTC. Protein: CASSIGQGEAGANVLTF.